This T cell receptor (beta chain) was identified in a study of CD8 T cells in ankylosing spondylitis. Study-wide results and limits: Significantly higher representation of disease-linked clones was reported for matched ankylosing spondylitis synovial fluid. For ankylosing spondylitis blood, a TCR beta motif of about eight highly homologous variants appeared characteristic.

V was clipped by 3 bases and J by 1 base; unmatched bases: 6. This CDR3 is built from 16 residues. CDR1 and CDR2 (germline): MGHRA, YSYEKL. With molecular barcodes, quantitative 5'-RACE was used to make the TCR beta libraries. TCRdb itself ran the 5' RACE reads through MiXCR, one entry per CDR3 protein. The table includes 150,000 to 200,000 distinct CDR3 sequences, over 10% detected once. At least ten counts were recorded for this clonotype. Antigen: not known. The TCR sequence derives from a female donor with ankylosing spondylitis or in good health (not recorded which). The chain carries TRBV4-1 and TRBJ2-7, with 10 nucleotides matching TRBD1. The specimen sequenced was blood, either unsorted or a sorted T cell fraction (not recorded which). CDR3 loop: CASSHSGTGESYEQYF. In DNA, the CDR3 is TGCGCCAGCAGCCACTCCGGGACAGGGGAATCCTACGAGCAGTACTTC.